The rows below give T cell receptor beta chains drawn from one sample of a study of blood T cell repertoires in COVID-19. Profiling relied on immunoSEQ multiplex PCR, and the TCRdb table lists in-frame clones only, not all of them. The table has 150,000 to 250,000 clones, roughly 80% seen once. The sample consisted of peripheral blood. Receptors originate from a woman in her thirties or forties with COVID-19, enrolled during active disease. Both conserved end residues are part of each CDR3. The D gene is left open where the match is weak. Only some rows state a clone size, as once, few, many or a class for expanded clones.

D	V	size	J	CDR3	DNA
NA	TRBV19	NA	TRBJ2-7	CASSISREFEQYF	TGTGCCAGTAGTATATCCCGTGAGTTCGAGCAGTACTTC
NA	TRBV5-4	NA	TRBJ1-2	CASSLGNLRVTRGYTF	TGTGCCAGCAGCTTGGGGAACCTCAGGGTGACGCGGGGCTACACCTTC
NA	TRBV1	few	TRBJ1-1	CTSSQDLGHLNTEAFF	TGCACCAGCAGCCAAGATCTTGGACACCTGAACACTGAAGCTTTCTTT
TRBD2	TRBV19	NA	TRBJ2-5	CASTEPTSGVETQYF	TGTGCCAGTACCGAACCGACTAGCGGGGTAGAGACCCAGTACTTC
TRBD2	TRBV7-6	NA	TRBJ2-7	CASSPGTSGSQYF	TGTGCCAGCAGCCCCGGGACTAGCGGGAGTCAGTACTTC
TRBD1	TRBV6-5	NA	TRBJ2-7	CASRSGTGSYEQYF	TGTGCCAGCAGGTCCGGGACAGGCTCCTACGAGCAGTACTTC
TRBD2	TRBV29-1	NA	TRBJ2-1	CSVGKRLADNEQFF	TGCAGCGTTGGAAAACGTCTAGCGGACAATGAGCAGTTCTTC
NA	TRBV14	NA	TRBJ1-2	CASSLSLTGGYGYTF	TGTGCCAGCAGCCTATCTTTGACGGGAGGCTATGGCTACACCTTC
NA	TRBV7-6	NA	TRBJ1-5	CASSIGSNQPQHF	TGTGCCAGCAGCATTGGCAGCAATCAGCCCCAGCATTTT
NA	TRBV19	NA	TRBJ1-4	CASSPDWDFNEKLFF	TGTGCCAGTAGTCCAGATTGGGACTTTAATGAAAAACTGTTTTTT
TRBD1	TRBV7-2	NA	TRBJ1-1	CASSPRTGGTEAFF	TGTGCCAGCAGCCCAAGGACAGGGGGCACTGAAGCTTTCTTT
NA	TRBV5-1	NA	TRBJ2-2	CASSPIGKEAGELFF	TGCGCCAGCAGCCCCATCGGGAAGGAAGCCGGGGAGCTGTTTTTT
NA	TRBV29-1	NA	TRBJ1-1	CSVEARWTEAFF	TGCAGCGTTGAAGCCCGGTGGACTGAAGCTTTCTTT
TRBD2	TRBV19	NA	TRBJ2-1	CASSSRSGTLMDEQFF	TGTGCCAGTAGTTCCCGGAGCGGGACTTTAATGGATGAGCAGTTCTTC
NA	TRBV19	NA	TRBJ2-1	CASSETGGETEQFF	TGTGCCAGTAGTGAAACAGGGGGGGAGACTGAGCAGTTCTTC
TRBD2	TRBV3-1/TRBV3-2	NA	TRBJ2-1	CASSQGLAVNEQFF	TGTGCCAGCAGCCAAGGGCTAGCGGTGAATGAGCAGTTCTTC
TRBD1	TRBV19	NA	TRBJ1-2	CASAGTGFYGYTF	TGTGCCAGCGCCGGGACAGGGTTCTATGGCTACACCTTC
NA	TRBV5-1	NA	TRBJ2-3	CASSWPNGTDTQYF	TGCGCCAGCAGCTGGCCCAATGGCACAGATACGCAGTATTTT
NA	TRBV5-6	NA	TRBJ1-6	CASSLVAGNNSPLHF	TGTGCCAGCAGCTTGGTGGCAGGCAATAATTCACCCCTCCACTTT
NA	TRBV4-1	once	TRBJ2-5	CASSPRTQGGRETQYF	TGCGCCAGCAGCCCTAGGACCCAGGGGGGCCGGGAGACCCAGTACTTC
NA	TRBV6-2/TRBV6-3	NA	TRBJ1-1	CASSSRGLNTEAFF	TGTGCCAGCAGTTCCAGAGGTCTGAACACTGAAGCTTTCTTT
NA	TRBV27	NA	TRBJ2-5	CASSPRVPRETQYF	TGTGCCAGCAGCCCCAGGGTGCCTCGAGAGACCCAGTACTTC